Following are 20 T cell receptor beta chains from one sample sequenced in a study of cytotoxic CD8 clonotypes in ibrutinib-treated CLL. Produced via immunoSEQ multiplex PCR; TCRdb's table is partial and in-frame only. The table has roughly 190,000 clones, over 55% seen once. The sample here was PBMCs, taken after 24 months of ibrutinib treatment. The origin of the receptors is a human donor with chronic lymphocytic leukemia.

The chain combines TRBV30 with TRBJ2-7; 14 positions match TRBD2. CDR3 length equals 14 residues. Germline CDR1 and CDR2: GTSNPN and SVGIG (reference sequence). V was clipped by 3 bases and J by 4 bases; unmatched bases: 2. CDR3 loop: CAWSRTSGRYEQYF. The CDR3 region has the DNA TGTGCCTGGAGCCGGACTAGCGGGAGGTACGAGCAGTACTTC.

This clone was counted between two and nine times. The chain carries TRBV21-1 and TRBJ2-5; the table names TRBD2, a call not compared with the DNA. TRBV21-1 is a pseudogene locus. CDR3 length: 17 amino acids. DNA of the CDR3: TGTGCCAGCAGCTTAAGAGTGTTAGCGGGAGGCCAAGAGACCCAGTACTTC. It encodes CASSLRVLAGGQETQYF.

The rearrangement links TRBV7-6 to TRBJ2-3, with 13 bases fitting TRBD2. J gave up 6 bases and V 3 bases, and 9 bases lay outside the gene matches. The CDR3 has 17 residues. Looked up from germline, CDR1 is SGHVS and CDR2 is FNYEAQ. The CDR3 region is CASSFRTSGSVLDTQYF. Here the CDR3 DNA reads TGTGCCAGCAGCTTCAGGACTAGCGGGAGTGTTCTGGATACGCAGTATTTT. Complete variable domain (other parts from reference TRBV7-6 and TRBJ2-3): GAGVSQSPRYKVTKRGQDVALRCDPISGHVSLYWYRQALGQGPEFLTYFNYEAQQDKSGLPNDRFSAERPEGSISTLTIQRTEQRDSAMYRCASSFRTSGSVLDTQYFGPGTRLTVL.

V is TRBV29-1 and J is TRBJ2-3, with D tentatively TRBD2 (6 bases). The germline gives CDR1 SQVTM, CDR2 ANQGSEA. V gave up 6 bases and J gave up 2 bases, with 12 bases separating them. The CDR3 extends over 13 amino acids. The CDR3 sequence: CSVPGLYTDTQYF. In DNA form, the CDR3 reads TGCAGCGTCCCGGGACTTTACACAGATACGCAGTATTTT.

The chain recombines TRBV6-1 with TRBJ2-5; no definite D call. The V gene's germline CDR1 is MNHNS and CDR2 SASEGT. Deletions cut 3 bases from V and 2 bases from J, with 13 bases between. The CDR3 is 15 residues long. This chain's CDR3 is CASSDSWGPQETQYF. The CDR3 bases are TGTGCCAGCAGTGATTCTTGGGGTCCTCAAGAGACCCAGTACTTC.

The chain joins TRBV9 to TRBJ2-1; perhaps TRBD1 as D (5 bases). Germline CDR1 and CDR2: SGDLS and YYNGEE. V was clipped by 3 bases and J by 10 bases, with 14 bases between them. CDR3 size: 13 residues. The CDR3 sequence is CASSAVGWGEQFF. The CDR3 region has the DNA TGTGCCAGCAGCGCCGTTGGTTGGGGCGAGCAGTTCTTC.

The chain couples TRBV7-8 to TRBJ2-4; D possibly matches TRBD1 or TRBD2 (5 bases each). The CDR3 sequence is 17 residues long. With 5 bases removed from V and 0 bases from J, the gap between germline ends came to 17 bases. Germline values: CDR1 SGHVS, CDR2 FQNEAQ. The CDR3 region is CASSPLLGAGAKNIQYF. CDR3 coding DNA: TGTGCCAGCAGCCCACTGCTCGGGGCAGGAGCCAAAAACATTCAGTACTTC.

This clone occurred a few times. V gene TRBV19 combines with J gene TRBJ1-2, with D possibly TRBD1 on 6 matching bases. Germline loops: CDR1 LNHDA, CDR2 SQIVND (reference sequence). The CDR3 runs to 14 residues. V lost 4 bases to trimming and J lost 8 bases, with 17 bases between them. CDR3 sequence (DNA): TGTGCCAGTAGTACCGGGACAAGACTAGGGGGCTACACCTTC. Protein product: CASSTGTRLGGYTF.

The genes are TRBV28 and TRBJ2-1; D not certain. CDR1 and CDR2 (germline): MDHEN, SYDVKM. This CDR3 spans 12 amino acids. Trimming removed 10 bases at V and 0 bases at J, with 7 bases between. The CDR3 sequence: CATTPSYNEQFF. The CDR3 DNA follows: TGTGCCACCACCCCCTCCTACAATGAGCAGTTCTTC.

The DNA for the CDR3 is TGTGCCAGCAGCTTAAACTTATTCAACGTACCCTTCTCTGGAAACACCATATATTTT. This encodes CASSLNLFNVPFSGNTIYF. The J gene is TRBJ1-3, the V gene TRBV5-6; D unclear. The CDR3 is made up of 19 amino acids. Germline CDR1 is SGHDT and CDR2 is YYEEEE. V lost 2 bases to trimming and J lost 0 bases, with 21 bases between them. Together with reference TRBV5-6 and TRBJ1-3, the CDR3 gives the full variable domain: DAGVTQSPTHLIKTRGQQVTLRCSPKSGHDTVSWYQQALGQGPQFIFQYYEEEERQRGNFPDRFSGHQFPNYSSELNVNALLLGDSALYLCASSLNLFNVPFSGNTIYFGEGSWLTVV.

This chain's CDR3 is CASGTTLEQFF. The CDR3 region has the DNA TGTGCCAGCGGGACAACGCTTGAGCAGTTCTTC. The rearrangement uses TRBV25-1 and TRBJ2-1; possibly TRBD1 for D (6 bases). This CDR3 has 11 residues. V was pared by 8 bases and J by 9 bases, with 11 bases between. Germline values: CDR1 MGHDK, CDR2 SYGVNS.

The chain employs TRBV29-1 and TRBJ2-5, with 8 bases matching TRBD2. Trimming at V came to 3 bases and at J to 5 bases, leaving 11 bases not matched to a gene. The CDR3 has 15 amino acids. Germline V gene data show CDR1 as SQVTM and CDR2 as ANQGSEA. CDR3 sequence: CSVEGQRENSETQYF. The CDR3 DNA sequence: TGCAGCGTTGAGGGCCAGCGGGAGAATTCGGAGACCCAGTACTTC.

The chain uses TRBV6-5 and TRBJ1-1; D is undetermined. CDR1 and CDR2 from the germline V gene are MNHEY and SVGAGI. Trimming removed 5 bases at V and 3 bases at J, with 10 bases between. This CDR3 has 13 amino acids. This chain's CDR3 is CASSRQRDTEAFF. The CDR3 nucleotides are TGTGCCAGCAGTCGTCAGAGGGACACTGAAGCTTTCTTT.

In DNA, the CDR3 is TGTGCCAGCAGCAGCCTACCTAGGCACCGGGTCACCGGGGAGCTGTTTTTT. It encodes CASSSLPRHRVTGELFF. The rearrangement links TRBV5-6 to TRBJ2-2; no clear D gene. Trimming stripped 4 bases from V and 4 bases from J, with 20 bases between. Looked up from germline, CDR1 is SGHDT and CDR2 is YYEEEE. The length of the CDR3 is 17 residues.

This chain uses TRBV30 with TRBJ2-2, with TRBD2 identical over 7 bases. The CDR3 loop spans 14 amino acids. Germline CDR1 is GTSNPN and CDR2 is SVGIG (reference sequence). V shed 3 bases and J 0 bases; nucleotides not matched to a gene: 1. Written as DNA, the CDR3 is TGTGCCTGGAGGGGACTACCGAACACCGGGGAGCTGTTTTTT. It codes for CAWRGLPNTGELFF.

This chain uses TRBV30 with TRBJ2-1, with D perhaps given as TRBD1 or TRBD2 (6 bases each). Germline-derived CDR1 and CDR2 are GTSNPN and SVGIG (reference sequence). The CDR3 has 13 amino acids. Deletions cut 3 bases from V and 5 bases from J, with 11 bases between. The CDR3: CAWRGGRDNEQFF. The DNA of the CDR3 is TGTGCCTGGAGGGGGGGCAGAGACAATGAGCAGTTCTTC.

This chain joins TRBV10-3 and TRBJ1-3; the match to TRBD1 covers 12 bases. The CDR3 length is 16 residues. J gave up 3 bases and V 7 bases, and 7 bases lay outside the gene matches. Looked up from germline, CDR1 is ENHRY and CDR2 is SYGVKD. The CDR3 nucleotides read TGTGCCATCACCCGGGGGGACAGGGGGCTTGGAAACACCATATATTTT. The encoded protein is CAITRGDRGLGNTIYF.

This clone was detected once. DNA of the CDR3: TGTGCCAGCAGCCAAAGAGAGAAGGCGGGAGGTCTAGATACGCAGTATTTT. Translation: CASSQREKAGGLDTQYF. The chain uses TRBV13 and TRBJ2-3; the match to TRBD2 covers 8 bases. CDR1 is PRHDT and CDR2 is FYEKMQ in the germline V gene (reference sequence). This CDR3 is built from 17 residues. Trimming removed 5 bases from V and 5 bases from J; junction bases left unmatched: 15. Full variable domain (missing parts from reference TRBV13 and TRBJ2-3): AAGVIQSPRHLIKEKRETATLKCYPIPRHDTVYWYQQGPGQDPQFLISFYEKMQSDKGSIPDRFSAQQFSDYHSELNMSSLELGDSALYFCASSQREKAGGLDTQYFGPGTRLTVL.

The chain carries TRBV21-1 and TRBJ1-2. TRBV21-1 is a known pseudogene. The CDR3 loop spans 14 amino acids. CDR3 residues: CASSTRDGQNGYTF. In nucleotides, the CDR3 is TGTGCCAGCAGCACCCGGGACGGCCAAAATGGCTACACCTTC.

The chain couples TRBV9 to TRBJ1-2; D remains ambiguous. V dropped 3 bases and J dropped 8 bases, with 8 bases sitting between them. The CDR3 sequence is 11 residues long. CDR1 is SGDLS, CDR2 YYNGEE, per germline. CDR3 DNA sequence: TGTGCCAGCAGCGGAGTTGGGGGCTACACCTTC. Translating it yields CASSGVGGYTF.